This TCR beta chain derives from a study of molecular identifiers for immune sequencing clone quantification. Overall study findings and caveats: Barcode-sharing identical TCR molecules could underestimate highly expanded clone sizes. Naive cells had under 1% of molecules in clones above 20 RNA copies, effectors over 98%.

Trimming stripped 1 base from V and 3 bases from J, with 19 bases between. There are 19 residues in the CDR3. Previously described methods with listed TCR primers produced the bulk TCR libraries. TCRdb ran MiXCR on the PCR reads and lists one entry per CDR3 protein. The table includes 40,000 to 50,000 distinct CDR3 sequences, about 19% detected once. The sample holds many counts of this clonotype. Its target is not known. Sequencing libraries of naive CD8 cells derived from around 20,000 to 990,000 sorted cells with 10%, 30% or 50% RNA. The sample comprised naive CD8+ T cells from blood, with Jurkat cell RNA spiked in. Subset meaning: FACS-sorted CD8+CD4-CCR7+CD45RA+ naive T cells. The chain employs TRBV12-3 or TRBV12-4 and TRBJ2-6; D is possibly TRBD1 or TRBD2 (5 bases each). The receptor comes from a human donor in good health. Some libraries in this study had Jurkat cell RNA spiked in. The CDR3, as DNA: TGTGCCAGCAGTTTAGAGTCCATTGTTGGGGGAAATGGGGCCAACGTCCTGACTTTC. It codes for CASSLESIVGGNGANVLTF.